Shown below are 5 T cell receptor beta chains from a single sample sequenced in a study of blood T cell repertoires in COVID-19. The data were produced by immunoSEQ multiplex PCR, yet TCRdb's version contains in-frame clones alone and is incomplete. The sample yields about 270,000 clones, about 89% seen once. The sequencing input was PBMCs or T cells enriched from blood (not recorded which). The origin of the receptors is a woman younger than 30 who had recovered from COVID-19.

This rearrangement joins TRBV3-1 (or the pseudogene TRBV3-2) to TRBJ2-3; 10 bases line up with TRBD2. V lost 3 bases and J lost 6; bases outside the gene matches: 12. Germline V CDR1 and CDR2: LGHDT, YNNKEL (reference sequence). This CDR3 region has 17 residues. CDR3 in amino acids: CASSQGDQREGQDTQYF. The CDR3 coding sequence is TGTGCCAGCAGCCAGGGCGACCAGCGGGAGGGCCAGGATACGCAGTATTTT.

This clone was counted a single time. This chain uses TRBV6-1 with TRBJ1-4; D possibly corresponds to TRBD1 (6 bases). The ends were cut back, 3 bases at V and 10 bases at J, with 15 bases in the middle. Germline CDR1 is MNHNS and CDR2 is SASEGT. This CDR3 is built from 14 residues. The CDR3 loop is CASSDRQSGVKLFF. The CDR3 bases are TGTGCCAGCAGTGACCGACAGTCAGGGGTAAAACTGTTTTTT.

The CDR3 DNA reads as TGTGCCAGCAGTTTCCTAGCTCCCTCCTACGAGCAGTACTTC. Protein: CASSFLAPSYEQYF. This sequence joins TRBV28 and TRBJ2-7; tentative D call: TRBD2 (5 bases). Germline CDR1 MDHEN, CDR2 SYDVKM. The length of the CDR3 is 14 residues. Trimming removed 3 bases from V and 0 bases from J, with 9 bases in between.

This chain uses TRBV5-5 with TRBJ1-2, with 8 bases identical to TRBD1. Trimming took 1 base from V and 10 from J; bases not matched to a gene: 6. The germline gives CDR1 SGHKS, CDR2 YYEKEE (reference sequence). The length of the CDR3 is 13 residues. The CDR3 coding sequence is TGTGCCAGCAGCTTGTTAGACAGGGGTATCTACACCTTC. It specifies CASSLLDRGIYTF.

The chain is built from TRBV5-1 and TRBJ1-2; 10 bases map to TRBD1. V gave up 4 bases and J gave up 4 bases; unmatched junction bases: 13. This CDR3 has 17 amino acids. The V gene's germline CDR1 is SGHRS and CDR2 YFSETQ. The CDR3 region is CASSPDGTGEEGYGYTF. The CDR3 DNA sequence: TGCGCCAGCAGCCCCGACGGGACAGGGGAAGAGGGCTATGGCTACACCTTC.